The clone carrying this TCR beta chain was counted a few times. This sample is drawn from a study of T-cell memory formation after mild COVID-19. Study in general: The study found TCR clusters largely donor specific.

Germline trimming cut 5 bases from V and 4 bases from J; bases unmatched to any gene: 13. The CDR3 has 17 residues. Germline loops: CDR1 SGHVS, CDR2 FQNEAQ. TCRdb passed the 5' RACE reads through MiXCR, listing each CDR3 protein once. The data hold some 320,000 distinct CDR3 sequences, with more than 13% observed a single time. Material for sequencing was PBMCs or a T cell subset sorted from them (not recorded which). The genes are TRBV7-8 and TRBJ2-1; 8 bases fit TRBD2. The source is a man aged 18-30 years who had mild COVID-19 (a few samples of this study predate the infection). Cell type and time point are not known. CDR3: CASSPSWRGESYNEQFF. As DNA, the CDR3 is TGTGCCAGCAGCCCATCGTGGCGGGGGGAATCGTACAATGAGCAGTTCTTC.